The clone carrying this T cell receptor (beta chain) showed up many times. The antigen is not known. This sample was included in a study of neurological immune-mediated disorders. Study-wide points: The expanded clones of different subjects shared no CDR3 amino acid sequences (suggesting private repertoires in all groups).

From the 5' RACE reads, TCRdb called clonotypes with MiXCR, one entry per CDR3 protein. The sample gives about 53,000 distinct CDR3 sequences, around 3.4% of which show up once; about 3% is in the top ten. Losses at the gene ends were 6 bases for V and 5 bases for J; bases not matched to a gene: 9. The length of the CDR3 is 13 residues. From germline, CDR1 is DFQATT and CDR2 SNEGSKA (reference sequence). The chain uses TRBV20-1 and TRBJ1-2, with TRBD1 identical over 7 bases. The sequenced sample was PBMCs. This TCR derives from a woman in her 30s with multiple sclerosis. This chain's CDR3 is CSAIQGGGYGYTF. The CDR3 bases are TGCAGTGCCATCCAGGGGGGAGGGTATGGCTACACCTTC.